Listed below are T cell receptor beta chains from one sample, sequenced in a study of beta chain features in type 1 diabetes. Generated by immunoSEQ multiplex PCR, the TCRdb table keeps only in-frame clones and is missing some. This table holds 130,000 to 150,000 clones, 10% to 15% found once. Source material: central memory CD4+ T cells from blood. These receptors were taken from a man younger than 30 with type 1 diabetes. The CDR3 runs from the conserved cysteine through the conserved F or W.

v_gene: TRBV6-5; CDR3aa: CASSYSRSADTQYF
v_gene: TRBV9; CDR3aa: CASSVAPGLGTYEQYF
v_gene: TRBV10-1; CDR3aa: CASKGRGNEQYF
v_gene: TRBV9; CDR3aa: CASSASDREGYGYTF
v_gene: TRBV4-1; CDR3aa: CASSPSAVNTEAFF
v_gene: TRBV5-8; CDR3aa: CASSLGQDNEQFF
v_gene: TRBV6-6; CDR3aa: CASSGQFSNQPQHF
v_gene: TRBV7-9; CDR3aa: CASRPGQGNTIYF
v_gene: TRBV6-5; CDR3aa: CASSLLSRGDSPLHF
v_gene: TRBV18; CDR3aa: CASSPPGQGKAYEQYF
v_gene: TRBV18; CDR3aa: CASSPGDDQPQHF
v_gene: TRBV6-1; CDR3aa: CASSRTGGWGSPLHF
v_gene: TRBV7-2; CDR3aa: CASSLSYSGANVLTF
v_gene: TRBV5-4; CDR3aa: CASSAGQIGYTF
v_gene: TRBV7-9; CDR3aa: CASSPTGLQETQYF
v_gene: TRBV7-9; CDR3aa: CASSSDRGSTDTQYF
v_gene: TRBV5-1; CDR3aa: CASSFGSSDYGYTF
v_gene: TRBV30; CDR3aa: CAWSPYTGELFF
v_gene: TRBV11-2; CDR3aa: CASSFQNLGGSNTDTQYF
v_gene: TRBV9; CDR3aa: CASSATGGGGANVLTF
v_gene: TRBV5-1; CDR3aa: CASSPTGGGEKLFF
v_gene: TRBV5-1; CDR3aa: CASSLGKGSGSPLHF
v_gene: TRBV28; CDR3aa: CASSSASPRQVTDTQYF
v_gene: TRBV10-3; CDR3aa: CAIRIAGGNEQFF
v_gene: TRBV29-1; CDR3aa: CSAQRGENQPQHF
v_gene: TRBV5-4; CDR3aa: CASSFQHEQYF
v_gene: TRBV6-4; CDR3aa: CASSGSSGANVLTF
v_gene: TRBV11-2; CDR3aa: CASSRAGGPKNIQYF
v_gene: TRBV5-1; CDR3aa: CASSLARDRVILDEQFF
v_gene: TRBV7-9; CDR3aa: CASSLQALMNTEAFF
v_gene: TRBV7-9; CDR3aa: CASSPRGYSTDTQYF
v_gene: TRBV5-1; CDR3aa: CASSLGLTVNTGELFF
v_gene: TRBV9; CDR3aa: CASSVAMGAGSNEQFF
v_gene: TRBV30; CDR3aa: CAWGKGGTDTQYF
v_gene: TRBV2; CDR3aa: CASSGQGAGGYTF
v_gene: TRBV15; CDR3aa: CATSKDRGLGGYTF
v_gene: TRBV6-5; CDR3aa: CASSPAGVEVYEQYF